Below, 18 T cell receptor beta chains from the same sample are listed, as sequenced in a study of breast tumors, draining lymph nodes, adjacent tissues. MiXCR, run by TCRdb on the multiplex PCR reads, gives a single entry per CDR3 protein. The sample contains 26,000 or so distinct CDR3 sequences, 20% to 25% of which appear only once. The sequencing input was breast tumor tissue. Receptor source: a female donor with breast cancer. Some clones in this sample may be carry-over from other donors' samples.

The chain combines TRBV2 with TRBJ2-2, with 9 bases lining up with TRBD1. With V trimmed by 6 bases and J by 1 base, 3 bases remained unmatched. The CDR3 totals 15 residues. Germline V gene lookup returns CDR1 SNHLY and CDR2 FYNNEI. The CDR3 nucleotides are TGTGCCAGCAGATGGGACAGGGAGAACACCGGGGAGCTGTTTTTT. Its translation: CASRWDRENTGELFF.

With respect to this clonotype: One base away lies a much larger clone, so this may be a sequencing read error. The chain is built from TRBV28 and TRBJ2-7, with D perhaps matching TRBD1 (6 bases). CDR3 length: 13 amino acids. The germline gives CDR1 MDHEN, CDR2 SYDVKM. The CDR3: CASSLTQGNEQNF. In nucleotides, the CDR3 is TGTGCCAGCAGTTTAACACAGGGCAACGAGCAGAACTTC.

There are many counts of this clonotype. CDR3 sequence (DNA): TGTGCCAGCAGCTCCGACGGCGAAAAACTGTTTTTT. It yields the protein CASSSDGEKLFF. The chain combines TRBV11-1 with TRBJ1-4; no definite D call. CDR3 length: 12 residues. Trimming stripped 4 bases from V and 8 bases from J, with 8 bases between. The germline V gene encodes CDR1 SGHAT and CDR2 FQDESV (reference sequence).

The chain links TRBV6-1 to TRBJ1-4; no clear D gene. V lost 5 bases and J 3 bases, leaving 16 bases between the germline ends. CDR3 length: 16 residues. Germline values: CDR1 MNHNS, CDR2 SASEGT. As DNA, the CDR3 is TGTGCCAGCAGTTTGACGGTATCCTCCTCTAATGAAAAACTGTTTTTT. It translates to CASSLTVSSSNEKLFF.

The sample holds many counts of this clonotype. The conserved phenylalanine or tryptophan normally closing the CDR3 is absent here, so this likely arose from a read error. This chain uses TRBV12-3 or TRBV12-4 with TRBJ2-7; the D gene is possibly TRBD2 (6 bases). Trimming left V 4 bases short and J 7 bases short, with 11 bases between. The CDR3 is 12 residues long. CDR3 loop: CASSSSSGEQYL. CDR3 nucleotides: TGTGCCAGCAGTTCAAGTAGCGGAGAGCAGTACCTC.

This rearrangement joins TRBV27 to TRBJ2-1; 8 nucleotides agree with TRBD2. V dropped 8 bases and J dropped 2; count of bases not matched to a gene: 11. In germline, CDR1 is MNHEY, CDR2 SMNVEV (reference sequence). The CDR3 has 16 residues. The CDR3: CASGYPGLGAYNEQFF. The DNA of the CDR3 is TGTGCCAGCGGGTACCCGGGACTAGGGGCCTACAATGAGCAGTTCTTC.

In the case of this clonotype: A much larger clone differs from this one at a single base, so this may be a read error. The CDR3: CASSQSAAGKLFF. CDR3 coding DNA: TGTGCCAGCAGCCAATCTGCAGCGGGAAAACTGTTTTTT. The chain recombines TRBV3-1 with TRBJ1-4, with no clear D. Germline lookup yields CDR1 LGHDT and CDR2 YNNKEL (reference sequence). CDR3 size: 13 residues. V dropped 2 bases and J dropped 10 bases, with 11 bases sitting between them.

This clonotype was detected ten times or more. The chain uses TRBV19 and TRBJ2-7; 11 positions match TRBD1. The CDR3 is 14 amino acids. Trimming cost V 5 bases and J 5 bases; bases outside gene matches: 5. Germline V lookup: CDR1 LNHDA, CDR2 SQIVND (reference sequence). CDR3 in amino acids: CASSFRTGGDEQYF. CDR3 nucleotide sequence: TGTGCCAGTAGTTTCCGGACAGGGGGCGACGAGCAGTACTTC.

This clonotype was seen many times. This chain connects TRBV10-2 to TRBJ2-3, with D hard to call. V dropped 9 bases and J dropped 6 bases, with 10 bases sitting between them. The CDR3 is 11 amino acids. The germline V gene encodes CDR1 WSHSY and CDR2 SAAADI. CDR3 sequence (DNA): TGCGCCAGTAGGCATTCGGATACGCAGTATTTT. Translation: CASRHSDTQYF.

With regard to this clonotype: A read error may account for a junction end that differs from germline. The chain joins TRBV3-1 to TRBJ2-1; either TRBD1 or TRBD2 may supply D (5 bases each). Per the germline V gene, CDR1 is LGHDT and CDR2 is YNNKEL (reference sequence). This CDR3 spans 15 amino acids. Here the CDR3 reads CASSQAARGDDEQLF. For the CDR3, the DNA is TGTGCCAGCAGCCAAGCTGCGAGGGGAGACGATGAGCAGCTCTTC.

At least ten counts were recorded for this clonotype. The chain recombines TRBV18 with TRBJ2-7, with D hard to call. The germline V and J ends were trimmed by 0 bases and 3 bases, with 6 bases remaining between them. Germline V lookup: CDR1 KGHSH, CDR2 LQKENI. This CDR3 is 13 amino acids long. The CDR3: CASSPPTGYEQYF. The CDR3 DNA follows: TGTGCCAGCTCACCACCGACTGGCTACGAGCAGTACTTC.

This clonotype was seen ten or more times. The chain is built from TRBV4-2 and TRBJ2-5; D gene unclear. Germline V lookup: CDR1 LGHNA, CDR2 YNFKEQ. The length of the CDR3 is 13 residues. With 0 bases removed from V and 5 bases from J, the gap between germline ends came to 7 bases. Here the CDR3 DNA reads TGTGCCAGCAGCCAAGAATGGCGGGAGACCCAGTACTTC. Encoded protein: CASSQEWRETQYF.

There are many counts of this clonotype. The chain joins TRBV20-1 to TRBJ1-2, with D perhaps matching TRBD1 (5 bases). Trimming stripped 5 bases from V and 0 bases from J, with 7 bases between. Germline V gene sequence: CDR1 DFQATT, CDR2 SNEGSKA (reference sequence). This CDR3 has 12 residues. This CDR3 is CSAGDANYGYTF. CDR3 in DNA: TGCAGTGCTGGGGACGCTAACTATGGCTACACCTTC.

This clonotype was detected many times. This rearrangement joins TRBV5-1 to TRBJ2-6, with D possibly being TRBD1 (5 bases). CDR3 size: 18 residues. The germline V gene encodes CDR1 SGHRS and CDR2 YFSETQ. V lost 4 bases, J lost 0 bases, and 17 bases lay in between. The CDR3 is CASSPDPIRGSGANVLTF. The CDR3 region has the DNA TGCGCCAGCAGCCCCGACCCCATAAGGGGCTCTGGGGCCAACGTCCTGACTTTC.

This clonotype was observed at least ten times. The V call is TRBV11-3, the J call TRBJ2-1, with no clear D. The CDR3 has 12 amino acids. The V end was cut by 0 bases, the J end by 7 bases, with 4 bases between. The germline gives CDR1 SGHNT, CDR2 YENEEA. In DNA form, the CDR3 reads TGTGCCAGCAGCTTAGATCAAAATGAGCAGTTCTTC. Protein product: CASSLDQNEQFF.

This clonotype was seen repeatedly, ten times or more. The chain uses TRBV7-6 and TRBJ1-6, with 7 nucleotides matching TRBD1. Germline loops: CDR1 SGHVS, CDR2 FNYEAQ. CDR3 length: 12 residues. Losses at the gene ends were 6 bases for V and 15 bases for J; bases not matched to a gene: 8. The CDR3 region is CASSPSGGYLHF. CDR3 nucleotide sequence: TGTGCCAGCAGTCCCTCAGGGGGTTACCTCCACTTT.

This clonotype appeared many times. For the CDR3, the DNA is TGTGCCACCAGTGATTTGGAGGTCAGGGTAGTCTACGAGCAGTACTTC. This translates into CATSDLEVRVVYEQYF. The chain is built from TRBV24-1 and TRBJ2-7, with D possibly matching TRBD1 (5 bases). The CDR3 is 16 amino acids. The germline CDR1 and CDR2 sequences are KGHDR and SFDVKD. V lost 0 bases and J 3 bases, leaving 14 bases between the germline ends.

At least ten counts were recorded for this clonotype. The rearrangement links TRBV29-1 to TRBJ1-5; perhaps TRBD1 as D (5 bases). Germline-derived CDR1 and CDR2 are SQVTM and ANQGSEA. Trimming shortened V by 7 bases and J by 5 bases, and 18 bases separated the two germline ends. The CDR3 runs to 14 residues. CDR3 in DNA: TGCAGCGCCCGTCGTGGGGGGGAGGATCAGCCCCAGCATTTT. Translation gives CSARRGGEDQPQHF.